Here is one T cell receptor beta chain with its context. Its antigen is still unknown. The germline V and J ends were trimmed by 3 bases and 7 bases, with 14 bases remaining between them. From germline, CDR1 is SGHTS and CDR2 YDEGEE. CDR3 size: 14 residues. The primer mix had 60 Vbeta and 13 Jbeta primers. The method was immunoSEQ multiplex PCR; TCRdb's version includes in-frame clones alone and lacks a portion of them. The repertoire includes about 120,000 clones, 65% to 80% of them detected once, and approximately 11% sits in the top ten. This specimen belongs to a study of cytomegalovirus exposure and HLA in healthy donors. Study conclusions and caveats: A later analysis appeared to link common viral pathogens to several of the most significant clusters. Per a prior analysis, the majority of TCR beta V segments were productive roughly 87% or roughly 30% of the time.

The sequence was obtained from a man in his forties or fifties in good health and CMV-seropositive. Input material: PBMCs. The V call is TRBV5-8, the J call TRBJ1-5; D is possibly TRBD1 (6 bases). This CDR3 is CASSYSGGGQPQHF. For the CDR3, the DNA is TGTGCCAGCAGCTACAGTGGGGGCGGGCAGCCCCAGCATTTT.